This T cell receptor beta chain stems from a study of T cells in Graves' hyperthyroidism and ophthalmopathy. Whole-study results and caveats: Before onset, by a median of 6.5 months, the model predicted ophthalmopathy. The blood repertoire included most of the expanded thyroid clonotypes above 0.001.

From RNA transcripts, TCR beta CDR3 regions were amplified. The study used the HTBI primer set for a first-round RT-PCR of the TCR CDR3. TCRdb re-analysed the multiplex PCR reads in MiXCR, keeping a single row per CDR3 protein. The table lists hundreds of thousands of distinct CDR3 sequences, roughly 13% of them singletons. Investigators excluded patients with uncontrolled infection, other autoimmune disease, pregnancy or lactation. The table lists this clonotype with many counts. Antigen unknown. CDR3 size: 15 residues. CDR1 is DFQATT, CDR2 SNEGSKA, per germline (reference sequence). With 1 base clipped from V and 4 bases from J, the junction kept 6 bases outside the gene matches.

This clonotype originated in a woman in her 40s with Graves' ophthalmopathy. Source material: blood. The V gene is TRBV20-1, the J gene TRBJ2-3; TRBD1 aligns across 9 bases. As DNA, the CDR3 is TGCAGTGCTAGAGGCGGGACAGGGTGGGCAGATACGCAGTATTTT. It codes for CSARGGTGWADTQYF.